The 23 T cell receptor beta chains below come from one sample, sequenced in a study of blood T cell repertoires in COVID-19. TCRdb's copy holds only in-frame clones and misses some; the assay was immunoSEQ multiplex PCR. The table records around 68,000 clones, around 86% of them present only once. Sequencing was done on a sample of peripheral blood. These receptors originate from a man in his fifties or sixties with active COVID-19.

This clone was observed at least ten times. This sequence joins TRBV4-1 and TRBJ1-2; D unresolved. CDR3 length: 18 amino acids. Germline V gene lookup returns CDR1 MGHRA and CDR2 YSYEKL. Trimming removed 2 bases at V and 3 bases at J, with 22 bases between. The CDR3 DNA is TGCGCCAGCAGCCAACCTTCCGCAGTCCGGGAAAGGGACTATGGCTACACCTTC. The encoded protein is CASSQPSAVRERDYGYTF.

The V and J genes are TRBV6-4 and TRBJ2-2, with TRBD2 matching over 10 bases. Germline lookup yields CDR1 MRHNA and CDR2 SNTAGT. This CDR3 has 14 residues. The V gene end was trimmed by 6 bases and the J gene end by 6 bases; junction bases not matched to a gene: 4. This CDR3 is CASRRAGGAGELFF. The CDR3 DNA reads as TGTGCCAGCAGGAGAGCGGGAGGGGCCGGGGAGCTGTTTTTT.

A note on this clone: At the DNA level, this CDR3 is encoded by other sequences in the same sample as well. This chain uses TRBV12-3 or TRBV12-4 with TRBJ2-7, with TRBD1 matching 8 bases. V was clipped by 1 base and J by 5 bases; unmatched bases: 1. This CDR3 is 13 amino acids long. Written as DNA, the CDR3 is TGTGCCAGCAGTTTAGGACAGGGGCACGAGCAGTACTTC. As protein: CASSLGQGHEQYF.

This clone was seen a single time. J is TRBJ1-2 and V is TRBV30; a weak D match, TRBD1 (6 bases). The CDR3 spans 15 residues. CDR1 GTSNPN and CDR2 SVGIG come from the germline V gene (reference sequence). V lost 4 bases and J 3 bases, leaving 18 bases between the germline ends. CDR3 sequence: CAWIPQGNLDYGYTF. The CDR3 DNA reads as TGTGCCTGGATCCCGCAGGGGAATCTGGACTATGGCTACACCTTC.

The rearrangement uses TRBV3-1 (or the pseudogene TRBV3-2) and TRBJ2-1; tentatively, D is TRBD1 (5 bases). Germline V lookup: CDR1 LGHDT, CDR2 YNNKEL (reference sequence). The CDR3 contains 12 residues. V was clipped by 1 base and J by 7 bases, with 5 bases between them. The CDR3 spells CASSQAGNEQFF. The DNA of the CDR3 is TGTGCCAGCAGCCAAGCAGGGAATGAGCAGTTCTTC.

The rearrangement links TRBV5-1 to TRBJ1-6; 7 bases are a match to TRBD1. CDR3 size: 20 residues. CDR1 and CDR2 from the germline V gene are SGHRS and YFSETQ. Unmatched junction bases numbered 12, after V lost 0 bases and J lost 0 bases. The CDR3 coding sequence is TGCGCCAGCAGCTTGGCCTTCTCGGGACAGATGAGCTCCTATAATTCACCCCTCCACTTT. Its protein is CASSLAFSGQMSSYNSPLHF.

This chain joins TRBV7-2 and TRBJ1-1; TRBD1 matches 10 bases. Germline CDR1 and CDR2: SGHTA and FQGNSA. Germline trimming cut 5 bases from V and 5 bases from J; bases unmatched to any gene: 8. The CDR3 length is 15 residues. CDR3 residues: CASSDYWTGGTEAFF. The CDR3 DNA follows: TGTGCCAGCAGCGACTACTGGACAGGGGGTACTGAAGCTTTCTTT.

This clone was observed a few times. V gene TRBV24-1 combines with J gene TRBJ2-3; 11 bases line up with TRBD1. Per the germline V gene, CDR1 is KGHDR and CDR2 is SFDVKD. This CDR3 region has 16 residues. V trimming: 4 bases; J trimming: 4 bases; junction bases outside the gene matches: 6. This CDR3 is CATSDRTGGAADTQYF. The CDR3 nucleotides are TGTGCCACCAGTGACAGGACAGGGGGCGCGGCAGATACGCAGTATTTT.

The V call is TRBV28, the J call TRBJ1-2; tentatively, D is TRBD1 (6 bases). The CDR3 sequence is 15 residues long. CDR1 and CDR2 from the germline V gene are MDHEN and SYDVKM. The V end lost 4 bases, the J end lost 5 bases, and 17 bases lay between the germline ends. The CDR3 protein is CASSSYPTGKYGYTF. The CDR3 coding sequence is TGTGCCAGCAGTTCATACCCCACAGGGAAGTATGGCTACACCTTC.

The genes are TRBV6-6 and TRBJ1-2; D gene unclear. The CDR3 is 13 residues long. The germline V and J ends were trimmed by 4 bases and 0 bases, with 6 bases remaining between them. From germline, CDR1 is MNHNY and CDR2 SVGAGI (reference sequence). The CDR3 here is CASSSGANYGYTF. The CDR3 DNA reads as TGTGCCAGCAGTTCGGGAGCTAACTATGGCTACACCTTC.

The J gene is TRBJ2-5, the V gene TRBV20-1; the match to TRBD2 covers 9 bases. CDR1 is DFQATT, CDR2 SNEGSKA, per germline (reference sequence). The ends lost 3 bases at V and 2 bases at J; junction bases unmatched: 7. The CDR3 contains 15 residues. CDR3 sequence (DNA): TGCAGTGCTAGTCCCCTTCTAGCGGGGCAAGAGACCCAGTACTTC. It translates to CSASPLLAGQETQYF.

The chain links TRBV19 to TRBJ2-5; D is perhaps TRBD2 (6 bases). Germline V CDR1 and CDR2: LNHDA, SQIVND (reference sequence). V shed 5 bases and J shed 0 bases, with 13 bases lying between them. The CDR3 covers 15 residues. The CDR3 DNA is TGTGCCAGTAGTCTAAGGAGGGGATACCAAGAGACCCAGTACTTC. This translates into CASSLRRGYQETQYF.

This clone was seen only a few times. This chain links TRBV9 with TRBJ1-2; the D gene is possibly TRBD1 (6 bases). The CDR3 is 16 residues long. Germline loops: CDR1 SGDLS, CDR2 YYNGEE. Trimming shortened V by 0 bases and J by 8 bases, and 20 bases separated the two germline ends. The CDR3 DNA follows: TGTGCCAGCAGCGTAGAAGGACAGTCGGCCCCTTCGGGCTACACCTTC. Translation gives CASSVEGQSAPSGYTF.

The chain couples TRBV6-5 to TRBJ2-1; 8 bases match TRBD1. Germline loops: CDR1 MNHEY, CDR2 SVGAGI. The CDR3 spans 14 residues. With V trimmed by 5 bases and J by 5 bases, 5 bases remained unmatched. The CDR3: CASSRDRRDNEQFF. In DNA, the CDR3 is TGTGCCAGCAGTCGGGACAGGAGAGACAATGAGCAGTTCTTC.

This rearrangement joins TRBV28 to TRBJ2-5, with 8 bases matching TRBD2. V was pared by 8 bases and J by 4 bases, with 15 bases of the junction left unmatched. Germline V gene data show CDR1 as MDHEN and CDR2 as SYDVKM. The CDR3 is 16 residues long. The CDR3 sequence: CASSRAGGGFGETQYF. As DNA, the CDR3 is TGTGCCAGCTCTAGGGCGGGGGGCGGTTTTGGAGAGACCCAGTACTTC.

This sequence joins TRBV7-2 and TRBJ2-1; 9 nucleotides match TRBD2. Germline V gene lookup returns CDR1 SGHTA and CDR2 FQGNSA. The CDR3 loop spans 16 amino acids. With 5 bases clipped from V and 4 bases from J, the junction kept 9 bases outside the gene matches. CDR3 nucleotides: TGTGCCAGCAGCGGCGGGGGGGGCCGCTTGTACAATGAGCAGTTCTTC. Translated, it gives CASSGGGGRLYNEQFF.

The gene calls are TRBV2 and TRBJ1-1, with TRBD1 as a possible D gene (6 bases). V was pared by 1 base and J by 10 bases, with 16 bases between. The CDR3 spans 14 residues. Germline CDR1 is SNHLY and CDR2 is FYNNEI. As DNA, the CDR3 is TGTGCCAGCAGTGAAGGTTTCTTAGGGGGTGGAGCTTTCTTT. Its translation: CASSEGFLGGGAFF.

This clone was seen a single time. The CDR3 bases are TGTGCCACCAGCAGAGGGGGCAGCGCTAATGAAAAACTGTTTTTT. Amino acids: CATSRGGSANEKLFF. V is TRBV15 and J is TRBJ1-4, with D possibly matching TRBD1 (5 bases). The germline V gene encodes CDR1 LNHNV and CDR2 YYDKDF (reference sequence). Deletions cut 1 base from V and 3 bases from J, with 9 bases between. The CDR3 extends over 15 amino acids.

A single count supports this clone. The chain uses TRBV28 and TRBJ1-1, with D tentatively TRBD1 (5 bases). Trimming shortened V by 5 bases and J by 9 bases, and 13 bases separated the two germline ends. This CDR3 is 12 amino acids long. From germline, CDR1 is MDHEN and CDR2 SYDVKM. CDR3 loop: CASSPPGNKAFF. The CDR3 coding sequence is TGTGCCAGCAGTCCCCCAGGGAATAAAGCTTTCTTT.

The CDR3 sequence: CASSSGLAETYEQYF. The CDR3 nucleotides are TGTGCCAGCAGTTCCGGACTAGCGGAGACCTACGAGCAGTACTTC. The gene calls are TRBV27 and TRBJ2-7; TRBD2 agrees at 10 bases. Germline V gene data show CDR1 as MNHEY and CDR2 as SMNVEV (reference sequence). V was pared by 4 bases and J by 2 bases, with 5 bases of the junction left unmatched. CDR3 length: 15 amino acids.

The gene calls are TRBV6-5 and TRBJ2-7; weak D call: TRBD2 (5 bases). Trimming left V 8 bases short and J 2 bases short, with 10 bases between. Looked up from germline, CDR1 is MNHEY and CDR2 is SVGAGI. This CDR3 is built from 12 residues. The CDR3 DNA reads as TGTGCCAGCCTTAGCGCAACCTACGAGCAGTACTTC. Translated, it gives CASLSATYEQYF.

The chain couples TRBV28 to TRBJ2-3, with unresolved D. The germline gives CDR1 MDHEN, CDR2 SYDVKM. CDR3 length: 13 residues. V lost 2 bases and J 2 bases, leaving 5 bases between the germline ends. The CDR3 protein is CASSLLPTDTQYF. CDR3 sequence (DNA): TGTGCCAGCAGTTTACTTCCCACAGATACGCAGTATTTT.

The genes are TRBV2 and TRBJ2-5, with 7 bases aligning to TRBD1. Germline CDR1 and CDR2: SNHLY and FYNNEI. V shed 6 bases and J 4 bases; nucleotides not matched to a gene: 5. CDR3 size: 13 residues. The CDR3: CASSNYRGETQYF. The CDR3 DNA reads TGTGCCAGCAGCAACTACAGGGGAGAGACCCAGTACTTC.